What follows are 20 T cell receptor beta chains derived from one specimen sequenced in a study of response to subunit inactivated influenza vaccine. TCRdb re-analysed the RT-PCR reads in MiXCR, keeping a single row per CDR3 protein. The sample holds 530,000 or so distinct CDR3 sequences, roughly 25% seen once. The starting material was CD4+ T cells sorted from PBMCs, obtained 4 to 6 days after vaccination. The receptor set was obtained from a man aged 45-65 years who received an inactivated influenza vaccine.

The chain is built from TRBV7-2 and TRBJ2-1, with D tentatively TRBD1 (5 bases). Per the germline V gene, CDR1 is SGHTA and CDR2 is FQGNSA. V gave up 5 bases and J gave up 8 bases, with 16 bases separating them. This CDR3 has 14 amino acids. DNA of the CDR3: TGTGCCAGCAGCCTAGGGGTGCTCGACTATGAGCAGTTCTTC. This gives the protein CASSLGVLDYEQFF.

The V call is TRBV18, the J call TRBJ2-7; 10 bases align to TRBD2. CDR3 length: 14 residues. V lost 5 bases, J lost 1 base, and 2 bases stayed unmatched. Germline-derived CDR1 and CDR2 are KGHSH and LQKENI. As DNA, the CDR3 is TGTGCCAGCTCAGAGCGGGAGGGATCCTACGAGCAGTACTTC. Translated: CASSEREGSYEQYF.

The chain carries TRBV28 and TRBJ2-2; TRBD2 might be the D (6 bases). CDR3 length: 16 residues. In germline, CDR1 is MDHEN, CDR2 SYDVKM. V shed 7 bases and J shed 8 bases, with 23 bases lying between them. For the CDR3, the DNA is TGTGCCAGCATTCGACGCGGGGCCGGGTCCCCTGGGGAGCTGTTTTTT. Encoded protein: CASIRRGAGSPGELFF.

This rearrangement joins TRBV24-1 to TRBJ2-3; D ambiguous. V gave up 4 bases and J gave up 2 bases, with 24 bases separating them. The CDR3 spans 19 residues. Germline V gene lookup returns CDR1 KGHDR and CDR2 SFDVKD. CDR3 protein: CATSDPAPGPRLVTDTQYF. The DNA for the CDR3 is TGTGCCACCAGTGACCCTGCTCCAGGACCACGGTTGGTCACAGATACGCAGTATTTT.

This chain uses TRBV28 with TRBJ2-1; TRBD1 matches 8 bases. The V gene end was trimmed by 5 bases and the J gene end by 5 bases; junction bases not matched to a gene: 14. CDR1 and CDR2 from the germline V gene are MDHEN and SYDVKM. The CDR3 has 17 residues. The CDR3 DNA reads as TGTGCCAGCAGTACGAGACCCGGGACAGGAGAACACAATGAGCAGTTCTTC. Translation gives CASSTRPGTGEHNEQFF.

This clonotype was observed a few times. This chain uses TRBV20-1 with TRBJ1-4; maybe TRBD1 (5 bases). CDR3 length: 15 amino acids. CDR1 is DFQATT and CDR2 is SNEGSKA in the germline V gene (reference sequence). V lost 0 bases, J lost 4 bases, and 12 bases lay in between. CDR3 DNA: TGCAGTGCTAGAGATCCGCGACAGAGTAATGAAAAACTGTTTTTT. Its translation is CSARDPRQSNEKLFF.

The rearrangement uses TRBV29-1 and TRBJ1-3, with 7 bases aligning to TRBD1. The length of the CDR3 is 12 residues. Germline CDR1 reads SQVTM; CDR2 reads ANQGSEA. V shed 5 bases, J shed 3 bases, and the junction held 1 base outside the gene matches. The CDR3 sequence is CSVRGLGNTIYF. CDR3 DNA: TGCAGCGTTAGGGGGCTTGGAAACACCATATATTTT.

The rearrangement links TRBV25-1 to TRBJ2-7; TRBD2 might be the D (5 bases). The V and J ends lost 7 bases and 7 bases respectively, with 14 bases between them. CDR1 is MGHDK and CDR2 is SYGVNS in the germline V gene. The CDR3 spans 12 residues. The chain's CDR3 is CASKPSSGEQYF. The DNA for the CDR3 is TGTGCCAGCAAGCCTTCCTCGGGGGAGCAGTACTTC.

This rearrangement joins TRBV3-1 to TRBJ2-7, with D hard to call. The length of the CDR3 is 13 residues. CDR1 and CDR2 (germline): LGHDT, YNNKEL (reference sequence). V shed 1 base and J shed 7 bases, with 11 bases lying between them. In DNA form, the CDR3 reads TGTGCCAGCAGCCAAGGCGTAGCTAGGGAGCAGTACTTC. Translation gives CASSQGVAREQYF.

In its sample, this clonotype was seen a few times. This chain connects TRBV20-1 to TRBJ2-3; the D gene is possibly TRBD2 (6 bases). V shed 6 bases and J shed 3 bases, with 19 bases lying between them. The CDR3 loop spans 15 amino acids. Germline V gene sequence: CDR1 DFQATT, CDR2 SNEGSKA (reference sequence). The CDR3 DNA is TGCAGTGCATACCGGCCCGGGGGAGAGACAGATACGCAGTATTTT. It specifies CSAYRPGGETDTQYF.

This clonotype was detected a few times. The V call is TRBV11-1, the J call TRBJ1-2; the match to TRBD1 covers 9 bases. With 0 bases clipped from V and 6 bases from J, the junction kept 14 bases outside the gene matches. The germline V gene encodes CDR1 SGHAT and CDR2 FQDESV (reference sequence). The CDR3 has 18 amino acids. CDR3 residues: CASSLAVFVGQGSDGYTF. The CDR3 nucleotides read TGTGCCAGCAGCTTAGCGGTGTTCGTGGGACAGGGTTCGGATGGCTACACCTTC.

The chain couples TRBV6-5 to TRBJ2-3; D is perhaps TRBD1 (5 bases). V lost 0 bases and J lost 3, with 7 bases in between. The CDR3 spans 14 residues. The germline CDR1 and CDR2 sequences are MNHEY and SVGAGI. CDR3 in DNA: TGTGCCAGCAGTTACTCGGCAGGGACAGATACGCAGTATTTT. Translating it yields CASSYSAGTDTQYF.

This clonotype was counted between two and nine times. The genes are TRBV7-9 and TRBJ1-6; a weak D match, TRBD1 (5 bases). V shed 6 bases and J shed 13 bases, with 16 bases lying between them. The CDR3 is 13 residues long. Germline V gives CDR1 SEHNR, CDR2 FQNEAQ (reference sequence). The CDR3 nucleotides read TGTGCCAGCAGTTGGGGGGGAGAGAGTCCCCTCCACTTT. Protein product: CASSWGGESPLHF.

The CDR3 coding sequence is TGCAGTGCTAGGGGTGGCCGGACAGGGAAAGATAGGGATAATTCACCCCTCCACTTT. It encodes CSARGGRTGKDRDNSPLHF. The V gene is TRBV20-1, the J gene TRBJ1-6; 8 positions agree with TRBD1. The CDR3 contains 19 residues. With 3 bases clipped from V and 5 bases from J, the junction kept 18 bases outside the gene matches. CDR1 and CDR2 from the germline V gene are DFQATT and SNEGSKA (reference sequence).

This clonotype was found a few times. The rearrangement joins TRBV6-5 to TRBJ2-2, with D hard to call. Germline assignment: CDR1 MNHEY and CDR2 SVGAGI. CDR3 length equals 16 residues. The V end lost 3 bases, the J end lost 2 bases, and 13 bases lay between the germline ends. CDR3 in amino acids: CASSYAFQANTGELFF. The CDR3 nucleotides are TGTGCCAGCAGTTATGCGTTCCAGGCAAACACCGGGGAGCTGTTTTTT.

The CDR3 nucleotides are TGTGCCAGCAGCGCGATTCGGTTGGACGAGCAGTACTTC. Translation gives CASSAIRLDEQYF. The J gene is TRBJ2-7, the V gene TRBV14, with D unresolved. The CDR3 extends over 13 amino acids. In germline, CDR1 is SGHDN, CDR2 FVKESK. The V end was cut by 5 bases, the J end by 5 bases, with 13 bases between.

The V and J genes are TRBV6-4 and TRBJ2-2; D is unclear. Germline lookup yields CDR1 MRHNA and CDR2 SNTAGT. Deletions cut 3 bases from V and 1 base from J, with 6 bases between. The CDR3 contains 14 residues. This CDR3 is CASSEQRNTGELFF. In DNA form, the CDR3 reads TGTGCCAGCAGTGAACAGCGGAACACCGGGGAGCTGTTTTTT.

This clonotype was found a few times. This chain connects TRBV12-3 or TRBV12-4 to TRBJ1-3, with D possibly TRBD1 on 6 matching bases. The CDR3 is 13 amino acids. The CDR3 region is CATGQYSGNTIYF. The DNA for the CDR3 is TGTGCTACAGGACAGTACTCTGGAAACACCATATATTTT.

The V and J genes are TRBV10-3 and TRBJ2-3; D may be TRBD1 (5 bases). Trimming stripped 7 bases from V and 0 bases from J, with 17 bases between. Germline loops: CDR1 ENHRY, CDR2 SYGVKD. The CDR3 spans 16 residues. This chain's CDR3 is CAITGLEGASTDTQYF. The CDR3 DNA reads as TGTGCCATCACCGGCCTGGAAGGGGCTAGCACAGATACGCAGTATTTT.

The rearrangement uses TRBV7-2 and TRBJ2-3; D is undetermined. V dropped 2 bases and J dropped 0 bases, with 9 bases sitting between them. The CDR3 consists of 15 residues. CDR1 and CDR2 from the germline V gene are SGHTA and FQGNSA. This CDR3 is CASSLSATSTDTQYF. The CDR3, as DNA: TGTGCCAGCAGCTTATCAGCGACTAGCACAGATACGCAGTATTTT.